This TCR beta chain was observed in a study of beta chain features in type 1 diabetes. The study reverse transcribed the entire isolated RNA, so it sequenced expressed TCRB transcripts. Generated by immunoSEQ multiplex PCR, the TCRdb table keeps only in-frame clones and is missing some. The sample has fewer than 350,000 clones, approximately 15% seen once. Without exception, sorted populations had purity beyond 95%. In the case of this clone: Antigen unknown.

Study-level results: Whatever favoring of shorter templates PCR might show would apply equally to patients and controls. When Type 1 diabetes patients were examined, their TCRB CDR3s proved moderately but significantly shorter in all four CD4+ subsets.

This TCR was recovered from a man between 18 and 35 years old with type 1 diabetes. The source material was naive CD4+ T cells from blood.

The CDR3 sequence is CASSLAGTGDEQYF. For the CDR3, the DNA is TGCGCCAGCAGCTTGGCCGGGACAGGGGACGAGCAGTACTTC. The chain uses TRBV5-1 and TRBJ2-7, with 10 bases lining up with TRBD1. CDR1 is SGHRS and CDR2 is YFSETQ in the germline V gene. The CDR3 is 14 amino acids. The J segment lost 5 bases and the V segment lost 0 bases, leaving 2 bases of the junction unmatched.